This TCR beta chain appears in the sequencing data of a study of cytomegalovirus exposure and HLA in healthy donors. Study observations and caveats: In a later analysis, most CMV-associated TCR beta chains appeared HLA-restricted. Trimming of TCR beta V- and J-genes showed a link, identified in a later analysis, to a missense DCLRE1C variant.

Vbeta (60) and Jbeta (13) primers were used in the PCR. Original methodology: Later analysis identified 65 million to 80 million unique TCR beta chains, approximately 11 million shared. TCRdb's copy holds only in-frame clones and misses some; the assay was immunoSEQ multiplex PCR. V and J calls and clone size are those listed in that table; D and trimming were worked out from the DNA. The sample includes roughly 170,000 clones, roughly 78% seen only once; the top ten take 0.65%. About this clone itself: The antigen remains undetermined.

With 4 bases removed from V and 4 bases from J, the gap between germline ends came to 10 bases. Germline V gives CDR1 SNHLY, CDR2 FYNNEI. The CDR3 is made up of 13 amino acids. The sample consisted of PBMCs. The chain links TRBV2 to TRBJ2-5; tentative D call: TRBD1 (5 bases). This sequence was found in a boy between 10 and 17 years old in good health and CMV-seronegative. Written as DNA, the CDR3 is TGTGCCAGCAGTGGGGGAAGGGGAGAGACCCAGTACTTC. The encoded protein is CASSGGRGETQYF.